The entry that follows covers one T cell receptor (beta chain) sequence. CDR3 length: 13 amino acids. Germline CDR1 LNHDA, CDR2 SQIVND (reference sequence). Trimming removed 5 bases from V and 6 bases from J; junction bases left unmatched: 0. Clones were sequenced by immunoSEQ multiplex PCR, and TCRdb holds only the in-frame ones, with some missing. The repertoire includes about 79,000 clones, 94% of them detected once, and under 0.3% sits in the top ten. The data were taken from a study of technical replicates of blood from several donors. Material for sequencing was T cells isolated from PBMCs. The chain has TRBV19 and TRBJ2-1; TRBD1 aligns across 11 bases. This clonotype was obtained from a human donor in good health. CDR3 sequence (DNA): TGTGCCAGTAGTGGGACAGGGGGCAATGAGCAGTTCTTC. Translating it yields CASSGTGGNEQFF. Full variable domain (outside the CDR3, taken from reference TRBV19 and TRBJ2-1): DGGITQSPKYLFRKEGQNVTLSCEQNLNHDAMYWYRQDPGQGLRLIYYSQIVNDFQKGDIAEGYSVSREKKESFPLTVTSAQKNPTAFYLCASSGTGGNEQFFGPGTRLTVL.